A single sample gave rise to the 16 T cell receptor beta chains below, sequenced in a study of T cells in tumors after PD-1 blockade. The data were produced by immunoSEQ multiplex PCR, yet TCRdb's version contains in-frame clones alone and is incomplete. This sample has around 60,000 clones, with around 77% found just once. Sequenced material: PBMCs, taken before anti-PD-1 treatment. The receptor source for this set is a human donor with basal cell carcinoma.

This chain uses TRBV4-2 with TRBJ2-7, with TRBD2 matching 8 bases. CDR1 LGHNA and CDR2 YNFKEQ come from the germline V gene. The CDR3 is 15 residues long. V gave up 0 bases and J gave up 3 bases; unmatched junction bases: 4. The CDR3 loop reads CASSQDSGGNYEQYF. CDR3 nucleotide sequence: TGTGCCAGCAGCCAAGACAGCGGGGGTAACTACGAGCAGTACTTC.

J is TRBJ2-1 and V is TRBV6-5; TRBD2 is a possible D gene (6 bases). V shed 6 bases and J shed 6 bases, with 15 bases lying between them. CDR3 size: 14 residues. Germline assignment: CDR1 MNHEY and CDR2 SVGAGI. This chain's CDR3 is CASRTDGGSNEQFF. The DNA of the CDR3 is TGTGCCAGCAGGACGGACGGGGGAAGCAATGAGCAGTTCTTC.

V usage is TRBV6-1 and J usage is TRBJ1-1; D gene unclear. V dropped 2 bases and J dropped 5 bases, with 9 bases sitting between them. Germline CDR1 MNHNS, CDR2 SASEGT. This CDR3 has 13 amino acids. CDR3 DNA: TGTGCCAGCAGTGAATCTCTGGGGACTGAAGCTTTCTTT. Protein sequence: CASSESLGTEAFF.

This chain connects TRBV7-9 to TRBJ1-1, with D perhaps TRBD1 (5 bases). V dropped 5 bases and J dropped 0 bases, with 10 bases sitting between them. Looked up from germline, CDR1 is SEHNR and CDR2 is FQNEAQ (reference sequence). The CDR3 runs 14 residues. CDR3 sequence reads: CASSKQDLNTEAFF. CDR3 nucleotides: TGTGCCAGCAGCAAACAGGACCTGAACACTGAAGCTTTCTTT. The full variable domain, its missing parts supplied by reference TRBV7-9 and TRBJ1-1, is DTGVSQNPRHKITKRGQNVTFRCDPISEHNRLYWYRQTLGQGPEFLTYFQNEAQLEKSRLLSDRFSAERPKGSFSTLEIQRTEQGDSAMYLCASSKQDLNTEAFFGQGTRLTVV.

The chain recombines TRBV15 with TRBJ1-1; D remains ambiguous. The CDR3 runs to 16 residues. Trimming left V 1 base short and J 1 base short, with 13 bases between. Germline CDR1 LNHNV, CDR2 YYDKDF (reference sequence). The CDR3 sequence: CATSRGSGRGNTEAFF. CDR3 bases: TGTGCCACCAGCAGAGGGTCGGGTCGCGGGAACACTGAAGCTTTCTTT.

This clone was recorded once. The junction and the germline gene differ at one end; a read error may be behind it. CDR3 DNA sequence: TGTGCCAGCAGTCAAGGGGTGGGCAATGAGCAGTTCTTC. Protein product: CASSQGVGNEQFF. The chain employs TRBV3-1 (or the pseudogene TRBV3-2) and TRBJ2-1, with a possible D match to TRBD1 (5 bases). This CDR3 contains 13 residues. Per germline, CDR1 LGHDT and CDR2 YNNKEL (reference sequence).

The chain carries TRBV27 and TRBJ2-1; D gene unclear. Germline assignment: CDR1 MNHEY and CDR2 SMNVEV (reference sequence). V lost 1 base and J lost 7, with 17 bases in between. There are 16 residues in the CDR3. The CDR3 loop reads CASSLFERASSNEQFF. The CDR3 DNA follows: TGTGCCAGCAGTTTATTCGAACGTGCTAGTTCAAATGAGCAGTTCTTC.

The J gene is TRBJ1-4, the V gene TRBV11-3, with D uncertain. The CDR3 is made up of 16 amino acids. V was trimmed by 5 bases and J by 0 bases, leaving 13 bases between them. The V gene's germline CDR1 is SGHNT and CDR2 YENEEA. CDR3 loop: CASSQRSVATNEKLFF. CDR3 nucleotides: TGTGCCAGCAGCCAACGCTCAGTTGCAACTAATGAAAAACTGTTTTTT.

The chain joins TRBV25-1 to TRBJ2-2, with a weak D call TRBD1 (6 bases). CDR1 is MGHDK and CDR2 is SYGVNS in the germline V gene. This CDR3 is built from 16 residues. The V and J ends lost 2 bases and 5 bases respectively, with 15 bases between them. In DNA, the CDR3 is TGTGCCAGCAGTGAACCGTGGACAGAGCATACCGGGGAGCTGTTTTTT. Protein: CASSEPWTEHTGELFF.

The chain has TRBV19 and TRBJ1-1; D gene uncertain. This CDR3 comprises 13 residues. V was shortened by 1 base and J by 6 bases, with 9 bases between the two germline ends. Germline CDR1 and CDR2: LNHDA and SQIVND (reference sequence). Here the CDR3 reads CASSIARGAEAFF. The CDR3 DNA reads TGTGCCAGTAGTATAGCGCGGGGTGCTGAAGCTTTCTTT.

The J gene is TRBJ2-5, the V gene TRBV24-1; D gene uncertain. V gave up 4 bases and J gave up 2 bases, with 10 bases separating them. CDR1 and CDR2 from the germline V gene are KGHDR and SFDVKD. The CDR3 consists of 14 residues. The CDR3 DNA is TGTGCCACCAGTGACCCTCTAGAGCAAGAGACCCAGTACTTC. It specifies CATSDPLEQETQYF.

The chain uses TRBV18 and TRBJ2-7, with D perhaps matching TRBD1 (5 bases). Germline CDR1 KGHSH, CDR2 LQKENI. Trimming pared 3 bases from V and 5 bases from J, leaving 17 bases between. CDR3 length: 15 amino acids. CDR3 amino acids: CASSPIGQPVHEQYF. The CDR3 DNA reads TGTGCCAGCTCACCTATCGGACAACCCGTCCACGAGCAGTACTTC.

J is TRBJ2-5 and V is TRBV30, with 9 bases aligning to TRBD2. Germline V gene sequence: CDR1 GTSNPN, CDR2 SVGIG (reference sequence). V dropped 2 bases and J dropped 5; count of bases not matched to a gene: 9. The CDR3 is 15 amino acids. The CDR3 bases are TGTGCCTGGAGTAGGCTAGCGGGGCTTATCGAGACCCAGTACTTC. Translated: CAWSRLAGLIETQYF.

The rearrangement uses TRBV5-4 and TRBJ2-5; possible D gene TRBD2, 7 bases. V dropped 2 bases and J dropped 5 bases, with 13 bases sitting between them. Looked up from germline, CDR1 is SGHNT and CDR2 is YYREEE (reference sequence). CDR3 length: 14 residues. The CDR3 DNA sequence: TGTGCCAGCAGCTTTGGGGGGGGCCTGGAGACCCAGTACTTC. It translates to CASSFGGGLETQYF.

The chain employs TRBV4-2 and TRBJ1-2; D is ambiguous. The germline gives CDR1 LGHNA, CDR2 YNFKEQ. This CDR3 is 16 amino acids long. The V gene lost 1 base and the J gene lost 0 bases, with 12 bases spanning the gap. This chain's CDR3 is CASSQGGQEANYGYTF. The CDR3 DNA is TGTGCCAGCAGCCAAGGCGGGCAGGAAGCTAACTATGGCTACACCTTC.

The chain recombines TRBV30 with TRBJ2-3; 9 bases match TRBD2. Germline V CDR1 and CDR2: GTSNPN, SVGIG (reference sequence). After removal of 5 bases from V and 2 bases from J, the junction contained 2 bases not matched to a gene. This CDR3 is built from 13 residues. The CDR3 DNA reads TGTGCCTGGTCTAGCGGGGACACAGATACGCAGTATTTT. This sequence encodes CAWSSGDTDTQYF.